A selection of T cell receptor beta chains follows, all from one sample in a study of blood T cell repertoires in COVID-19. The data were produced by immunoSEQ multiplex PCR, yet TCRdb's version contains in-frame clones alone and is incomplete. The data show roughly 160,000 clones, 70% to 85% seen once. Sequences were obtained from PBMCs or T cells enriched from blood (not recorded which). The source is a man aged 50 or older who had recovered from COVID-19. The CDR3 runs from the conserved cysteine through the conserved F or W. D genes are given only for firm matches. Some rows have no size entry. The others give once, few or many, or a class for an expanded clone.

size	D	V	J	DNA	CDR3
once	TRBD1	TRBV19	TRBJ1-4	TGTGCCAGTAGTACCAGACAGGGGGAAATTGAAAAACTGTTTTTT	CASSTRQGEIEKLFF
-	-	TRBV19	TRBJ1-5	TGTGCCAGTAGTAACCCAGGGGTGTCAACTCAGCCCCAGCATTTT	CASSNPGVSTQPQHF
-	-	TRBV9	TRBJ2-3	TGTGCCAGCAGCCCCCGCGGAGGGGGGGTCACAGATACGCAGTATTTT	CASSPRGGGVTDTQYF
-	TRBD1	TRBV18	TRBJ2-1	TGTGCCAGCTCACCACAGGGGGCGGCCTACAATGAGCAGTTCTTC	CASSPQGAAYNEQFF
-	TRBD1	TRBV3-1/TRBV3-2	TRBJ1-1	TGTGCCAGCAGCCAAGCCCCAGGACAGGGTGAATTATTT	CASSQAPGQGELF
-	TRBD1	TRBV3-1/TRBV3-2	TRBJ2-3	TGTGCCAGCAGCTACCGGACAGGGCCCGGTCGTGCAGATACGCAGTATTTT	CASSYRTGPGRADTQYF
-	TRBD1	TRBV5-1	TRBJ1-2	TGCGCCAGCAGCGTGGGGGACAGGTCCGACGGCTACACCTTC	CASSVGDRSDGYTF
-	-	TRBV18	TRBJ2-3	TGTGCCAGCTCACCCCCAGAGGCTACAGATACGCAGTATTTT	CASSPPEATDTQYF
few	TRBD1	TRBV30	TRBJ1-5	TGTGCCTGGAGTTCCCCCGGGACAGGGATCAATCAGCCCCAGCATTTT	CAWSSPGTGINQPQHF
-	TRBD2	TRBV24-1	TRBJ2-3	TGTGCCACCAGTTCCTCAACGCCGGGACTAGCGGGGGGGCGCACAGATACGCAGTATTTT	CATSSSTPGLAGGRTDTQYF
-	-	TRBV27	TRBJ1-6	TGTGCCAGCAGTTCTCCAGGGTTTTCTTCCCTCCACTTT	CASSSPGFSSLHF
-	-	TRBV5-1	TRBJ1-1	TGCGCCAGCAGCCCTGGACACCTAATGAACACTGAAGCTTTCTTT	CASSPGHLMNTEAFF
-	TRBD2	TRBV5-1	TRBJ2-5	TGCGCCAGCAGCTTGTTAGCGGGGGCCGTAGAGACCCAGTACTTC	CASSLLAGAVETQYF
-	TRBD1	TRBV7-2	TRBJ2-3	TGTGCCAGCAGCTTCCTCCGGGACAGGGGTTACACAGATACGCAGTATTTT	CASSFLRDRGYTDTQYF
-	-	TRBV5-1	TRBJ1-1	TGCGCCAGCAAGGACATGAACACTGAAGCTTTCTTT	CASKDMNTEAFF
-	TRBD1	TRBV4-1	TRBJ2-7	TGCGCCAGCAGCCAAATCAGGGGGTACGAGCAGTACTTC	CASSQIRGYEQYF
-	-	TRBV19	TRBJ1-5	TGTGCCAGTAGTTACCGGGGGACCTCCCTAGGTAATAGCAATCAGCCCCAGCATTTT	CASSYRGTSLGNSNQPQHF
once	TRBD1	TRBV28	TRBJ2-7	TGTGCCAGCAGTGAGTCGACAGGGGGCTACGAGCAGTACTTC	CASSESTGGYEQYF
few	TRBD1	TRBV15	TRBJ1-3	TGTGCCACCAGCAGAGATTTTACCACAGGGGGCTCTGGAAACACCATATATTTT	CATSRDFTTGGSGNTIYF
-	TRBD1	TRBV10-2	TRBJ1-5	TGCGCCAGCCGTGGAGGGGGCCTCAATCAGCCCCAGCATTTT	CASRGGGLNQPQHF
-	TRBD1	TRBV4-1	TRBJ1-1	TGCGCCAGCAGCCACTTAGTGGGACAGGGTGGCACTGAAGCTTTCTTT	CASSHLVGQGGTEAFF
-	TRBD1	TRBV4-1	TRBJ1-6	TGCGCCAGCAGCCGTCCAGAGACAGGGCATAATTCACCCCTCCACTTT	CASSRPETGHNSPLHF
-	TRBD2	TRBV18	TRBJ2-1	TGTGCCAGCTCACCAATGTTGGTAGCGGGGGTCAATGAGCAGTTCTTC	CASSPMLVAGVNEQFF
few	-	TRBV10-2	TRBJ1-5	TGCGCCAGCAGGGCAGGATATAGCAATCAGCCCCAGCATTTT	CASRAGYSNQPQHF
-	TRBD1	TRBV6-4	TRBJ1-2	TGTGCCAGCAGTCAAGCAGGGGGCGGTGGCTACACCTTC	CASSQAGGGGYTF
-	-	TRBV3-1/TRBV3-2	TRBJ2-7	TGTGCCAGCAGCCACACCTCACTAGCAAACGAGCAGTACTTC	CASSHTSLANEQYF
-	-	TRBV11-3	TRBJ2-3	TGTGCCAGCAGCTGGGCGGGAAGCACAGATACGCAGTATTTT	CASSWAGSTDTQYF
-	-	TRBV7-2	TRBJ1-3	TGTGCCAGCAGCCTCGTTCTAAGCTCTGGAAACACCATATATTTT	CASSLVLSSGNTIYF
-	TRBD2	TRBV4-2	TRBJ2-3	TGTGCCAGCAGCCGTTCTAGCGGGGAGTCACATACGCAGTATTTT	CASSRSSGESHTQYF
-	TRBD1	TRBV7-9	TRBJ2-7	TGTGCCAGCAGCTTCCCCGGGCAGGGGGACCACGAGCAGTACTTC	CASSFPGQGDHEQYF
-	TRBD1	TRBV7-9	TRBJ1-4	TGTGCCAGCAGCCCAACGGGACAGGGGGTAGAGGAAAAACTGTTTTTT	CASSPTGQGVEEKLFF
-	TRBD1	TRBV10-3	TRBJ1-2	TGTGCCATAGACAGGGGAGCTAACTATGGCTACACCTTC	CAIDRGANYGYTF
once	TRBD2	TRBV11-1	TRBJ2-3	TGTGCCAGCAGCGTCTCCGGGACTAGCGCAGATACGCAGTATTTT	CASSVSGTSADTQYF
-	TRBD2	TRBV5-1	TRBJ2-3	TGCGCCAGCAGAAGGATAGCGGGGGGCCCCACAGATACGCAGTATTTT	CASRRIAGGPTDTQYF
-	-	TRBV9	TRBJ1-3	TGTGCCAGCAGCTTCCACAGTTCAACCAACTCTGGAAACACCATATATTTT	CASSFHSSTNSGNTIYF
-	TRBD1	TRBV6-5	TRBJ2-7	TGTGCCAGCAGTTACTCATCTTCACAGGGGAGAAGCGAGCAGTACTTC	CASSYSSSQGRSEQYF
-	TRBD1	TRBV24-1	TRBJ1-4	TGTGCCACCAGTGATGCGGGACAGGTGGAAAAACTGTTTTTT	CATSDAGQVEKLFF